Shown below are 7 T cell receptor beta chains from a single sample sequenced in a study of shared clonotypes between healthy human individuals. TCRdb keeps only in-frame clones here, not all; method: immunoSEQ multiplex PCR. The sample has 2.3 million or so clones, approximately 95% seen once. What was sequenced was naive CD4+ T cells from PBMCs. The subset: CD45RA+ positively selected. The receptors shown here come from a man younger than 30 in good health. Some clones in this sample may be carry-over from other donors' samples.

This clone was seen only once. This chain joins TRBV9 and TRBJ1-3; perhaps TRBD1 as D (6 bases). CDR1 and CDR2 (germline): SGDLS, YYNGEE. Trimming pared 6 bases from V and 2 bases from J, leaving 9 bases between. The CDR3 length is 13 residues. The CDR3 bases are TGTGCCAGCACGCAGGGGCCTGGAAACACCATATATTTT. Translation: CASTQGPGNTIYF.

The chain couples TRBV6-5 to TRBJ2-7, with TRBD1 as a possible D gene (5 bases). From germline, CDR1 is MNHEY and CDR2 SVGAGI. V shed 2 bases and J shed 2 bases, with 13 bases lying between them. The length of the CDR3 is 15 residues. The CDR3 sequence: CASSYVGTGPYEQYF. CDR3 bases: TGTGCCAGCAGTTACGTTGGCACAGGCCCCTACGAGCAGTACTTC.

This clone showed up just once. The rearrangement joins TRBV4-2 to TRBJ2-3, with 11 bases lining up with TRBD1. Looked up from germline, CDR1 is LGHNA and CDR2 is YNFKEQ. This CDR3 has 16 residues. With V trimmed by 1 base and J by 3 bases, 3 bases remained unmatched. CDR3 loop: CASSQGGDRGTDTQYF. The CDR3 DNA follows: TGTGCCAGCAGCCAAGGGGGGGACAGGGGGACAGATACGCAGTATTTT.

The chain is built from TRBV18 and TRBJ1-1; TRBD1 might be the D (6 bases). Trimming removed 2 bases from V and 0 bases from J, with 10 bases in between. Germline V lookup: CDR1 KGHSH, CDR2 LQKENI. The CDR3 covers 15 residues. The CDR3 loop reads CASSPGGQLNTEAFF. For the CDR3, the DNA is TGTGCCAGCTCACCAGGGGGACAACTGAACACTGAAGCTTTCTTT.

The rearrangement links TRBV5-1 to TRBJ1-3; no clear D. This CDR3 spans 17 amino acids. CDR1 and CDR2 (germline): SGHRS, YFSETQ. V gave up 0 bases and J gave up 2 bases, with 15 bases separating them. CDR3 sequence: CASSLARPDTAGNTIYF. CDR3 sequence (DNA): TGCGCCAGCAGCTTGGCCCGCCCCGACACCGCTGGAAACACCATATATTTT.

This rearrangement joins TRBV11-2 to TRBJ1-1; D not resolved. Germline V gene sequence: CDR1 SGHAT, CDR2 FQNNGV. Trimming shortened V by 2 bases and J by 2 bases, and 6 bases separated the two germline ends. The CDR3 is made up of 13 amino acids. CDR3 sequence: CASSLTENTEAFF. The CDR3 DNA follows: TGTGCCAGCAGCTTAACAGAAAACACTGAAGCTTTCTTT. Complete variable domain (other parts from reference TRBV11-2 and TRBJ1-1): EAGVAQSPRYKIIEKRQSVAFWCNPISGHATLYWYQQILGQGPKLLIQFQNNGVVDDSQLPKDRFSAERLKGVDSTLKIQPAKLEDSAVYLCASSLTENTEAFFGQGTRLTVV.

The genes are TRBV27 and TRBJ1-1; D gene uncertain. The V and J ends lost 2 bases and 4 bases respectively, with 8 bases between them. Germline assignment: CDR1 MNHEY and CDR2 SMNVEV (reference sequence). The CDR3 is made up of 13 amino acids. CDR3 in DNA: TGTGCCAGCAGTTTAATGGGTGGCACTGAAGCTTTCTTT. This codes for CASSLMGGTEAFF.